A single sample is the source of the 14 T cell receptor beta chains below, sequenced in a study of T cell responses to AZD1222 COVID-19 vaccine. Sequencing was performed with immunoSEQ multiplex PCR; in TCRdb, only in-frame clones are kept and a portion is missing. The sample includes fewer than 150,000 clones, over 75% of them seen just once. This specimen was peripheral blood, taken on day 0 of AZD1222 vaccination. Receptors originate from an adult in good health.

V and J are TRBV7-6 and TRBJ2-2; 8 bases line up with TRBD2. The CDR3 covers 17 residues. V shed 4 bases, J shed 0 bases, and the junction held 7 bases outside the gene matches. In germline, CDR1 is SGHVS, CDR2 FNYEAQ. CDR3 sequence: CASSYFLAGPNTGELFF. DNA of the CDR3: TGTGCCAGCAGCTATTTCTTAGCGGGGCCGAACACCGGGGAGCTGTTTTTT.

The rearrangement joins TRBV6-2 or TRBV6-3 to TRBJ1-5, with D hard to call. V lost 5 bases, J lost 3 bases, and 11 bases lay in between. This CDR3 is 14 amino acids long. Germline CDR1 and CDR2: MNHEY and SVGEGT. The CDR3 nucleotides read TGTGCCAGCAGTCACCCACAGAACAATCAGCCCCAGCATTTT. This sequence encodes CASSHPQNNQPQHF.

The V and J genes are TRBV7-9 and TRBJ1-2; D may be TRBD1 (5 bases). The CDR3 runs 15 residues. From germline, CDR1 is SEHNR and CDR2 FQNEAQ (reference sequence). Trimming stripped 1 base from V and 6 bases from J, with 15 bases between. The CDR3 DNA sequence: TGTGCCAGCAGCTTAGTAAACTCAGGGAGGCATGGCTACACCTTC. This sequence encodes CASSLVNSGRHGYTF.

V is TRBV4-2 and J is TRBJ2-3; 13 bases map to TRBD2. Per the germline V gene, CDR1 is LGHNA and CDR2 is YNFKEQ. The ends lost 1 base at V and 3 bases at J; junction bases unmatched: 1. This CDR3 region has 16 residues. As DNA, the CDR3 is TGTGCCAGCAGCCAAGTACTAGCGGGGGGGACAGATACGCAGTATTTT. It is translated as CASSQVLAGGTDTQYF.

The V call is TRBV11-2, the J call TRBJ1-1; D gene unclear. Germline-derived CDR1 and CDR2 are SGHAT and FQNNGV. V lost 8 bases and J 2 bases, leaving 9 bases between the germline ends. This CDR3 comprises 12 residues. CDR3 residues: CASEGLNTEAFF. The CDR3 DNA sequence: TGTGCCAGCGAAGGTCTAAACACTGAAGCTTTCTTT.

The chain has TRBV12-3 or TRBV12-4 and TRBJ1-1; D gene uncertain. V lost 7 bases and J 1 base, leaving 10 bases between the germline ends. CDR3 length: 13 residues. The CDR3 sequence: CASTQHENTEAFF. The CDR3 DNA is TGTGCCAGCACCCAACACGAGAACACTGAAGCTTTCTTT.

This rearrangement joins TRBV9 to TRBJ2-1, with D possibly TRBD1 on 5 matching bases. CDR1 SGDLS and CDR2 YYNGEE come from the germline V gene. This CDR3 spans 16 amino acids. With 1 base removed from V and 0 bases from J, the gap between germline ends came to 11 bases. CDR3 sequence reads: CASSVPTGSSYNEQFF. CDR3 DNA: TGTGCCAGCAGCGTACCAACAGGTAGCTCCTACAATGAGCAGTTCTTC.

V usage is TRBV7-9 and J usage is TRBJ2-1; 10 bases map to TRBD2. CDR1 and CDR2 (germline): SEHNR, FQNEAQ (reference sequence). With 1 base clipped from V and 4 bases from J, the junction kept 1 base outside the gene matches. This CDR3 comprises 15 residues. This chain's CDR3 is CASSLVAGGYNEQFF. Written as DNA, the CDR3 is TGTGCCAGCAGCTTAGTAGCGGGGGGATACAATGAGCAGTTCTTC.

In this sample, this clone turned up a few times. The V call is TRBV5-1, the J call TRBJ2-3; 9 bases agree with TRBD1. CDR1 and CDR2 from the germline V gene are SGHRS and YFSETQ. The ends lost 0 bases at V and 3 bases at J; junction bases unmatched: 5. This CDR3 contains 16 residues. The CDR3 nucleotides are TGCGCCAGCAGCTTGGGGGGACAGGGTGGAACAGATACGCAGTATTTT. It yields the protein CASSLGGQGGTDTQYF. Drawing the rest from reference TRBV5-1 and TRBJ2-3, the complete variable domain is KAGVTQTPRYLIKTRGQQVTLSCSPISGHRSVSWYQQTPGQGLQFLFEYFSETQRNKGNFPGRFSGRQFSNSRSEMNVSTLELGDSALYLCASSLGGQGGTDTQYFGPGTRLTVL.

The chain joins TRBV7-8 to TRBJ2-7; 9 bases are shared with TRBD1. The CDR3 has 18 residues. Per germline, CDR1 SGHVS and CDR2 FQNEAQ. J lost 4 bases, V lost 5 bases, and 18 bases had no gene match. The CDR3 here is CASSPSPAGTGTLYEQYF. The CDR3 DNA follows: TGTGCCAGCAGCCCGAGCCCCGCTGGGACAGGGACTTTATACGAGCAGTACTTC.

This clone was picked up one time. This chain joins TRBV7-2 and TRBJ2-3, with TRBD2 matching over 8 bases. Germline CDR1 and CDR2: SGHTA and FQGNSA. This CDR3 has 16 amino acids. Germline trimming cut 0 bases from V and 5 bases from J; bases unmatched to any gene: 7. CDR3 protein: CASSLAQVAGRDTQYF. As DNA, the CDR3 is TGTGCCAGCAGCTTAGCGCAGGTAGCGGGGCGAGATACGCAGTATTTT.

This clone was observed once. CDR3 residues: CASSLPGEGGYTF. CDR3 DNA sequence: TGTGCCAGCAGTTTACCTGGGGAGGGTGGCTACACCTTC. The chain links TRBV28 to TRBJ1-2; D is uncertain. Germline CDR1 and CDR2: MDHEN and SYDVKM. Trimming pared 2 bases from V and 7 bases from J, leaving 11 bases between. This CDR3 spans 13 amino acids.

The J gene is TRBJ1-6, the V gene TRBV5-1; weak D call: TRBD1 (6 bases). V was cut by 4 bases and J by 2 bases, with 10 bases left in between. CDR1 and CDR2 (germline): SGHRS, YFSETQ. This CDR3 has 15 amino acids. CDR3 loop: CASSKDRTYNSPLHF. The CDR3 coding sequence is TGCGCCAGCAGCAAAGACAGGACCTATAATTCACCCCTCCACTTT.

The rearrangement joins TRBV5-6 to TRBJ2-3, with 9 bases fitting TRBD2. Germline lookup yields CDR1 SGHDT and CDR2 YYEEEE. The CDR3 runs 18 residues. J was trimmed by 1 base and V by 2 bases; bases with no gene match: 11. The chain's CDR3 is CASSFQGFKRGGTDTQYF. Written as DNA, the CDR3 is TGTGCCAGCAGCTTTCAGGGGTTCAAGCGGGGGGGCACAGATACGCAGTATTTT.